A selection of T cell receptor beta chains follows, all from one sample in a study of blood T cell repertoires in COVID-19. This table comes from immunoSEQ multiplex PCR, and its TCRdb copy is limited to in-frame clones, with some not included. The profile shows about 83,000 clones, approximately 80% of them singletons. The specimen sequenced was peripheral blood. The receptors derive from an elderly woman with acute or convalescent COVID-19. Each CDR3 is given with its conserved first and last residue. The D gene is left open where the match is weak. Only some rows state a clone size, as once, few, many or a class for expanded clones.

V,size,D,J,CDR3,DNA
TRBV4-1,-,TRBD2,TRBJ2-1,CASRRLAGYNEQFF,TGCGCCAGCAGAAGACTAGCGGGGTACAATGAGCAGTTCTTC
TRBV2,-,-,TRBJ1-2,CASTARGDYGYTF,TGTGCCAGCACGGCCAGGGGTGACTATGGCTACACCTTC
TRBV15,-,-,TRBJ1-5,CATSRGIPGLNQPQHF,TGTGCCACCAGCAGGGGAATCCCAGGGTTAAATCAGCCCCAGCATTTT
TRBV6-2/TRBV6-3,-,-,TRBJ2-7,CASSYSTQGSNEQYF,TGTGCCAGCAGTTACTCGACCCAGGGGTCGAACGAGCAGTACTTC
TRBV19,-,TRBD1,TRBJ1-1,CASRDRVNTEAFF,TGTGCCAGTAGGGACAGGGTTAACACTGAAGCTTTCTTT
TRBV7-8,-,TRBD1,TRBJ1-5,CASSPGQVGGNQPQHF,TGTGCCAGCAGCCCAGGACAGGTTGGGGGCAATCAGCCCCAGCATTTT
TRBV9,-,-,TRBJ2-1,CASSVQGLSYNEQFF,TGTGCCAGCAGCGTCCAGGGGTTATCCTACAATGAGCAGTTCTTC
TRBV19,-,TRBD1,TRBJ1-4,CASSPGTGNEKLFF,TGTGCCAGTAGTCCCGGGACAGGAAATGAAAAACTGTTTTTT
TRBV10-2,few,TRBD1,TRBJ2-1,CASSDSRDRRGYNEQFF,TGCGCCAGCAGTGACTCGAGGGACAGGCGAGGGTACAATGAGCAGTTCTTC
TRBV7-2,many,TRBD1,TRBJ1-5,CASTRDSVNQPQHF,TGTGCCAGCACGCGGGACAGCGTCAATCAGCCCCAGCATTTT
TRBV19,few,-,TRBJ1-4,CASSIDRSNEKLFF,TGTGCCAGTAGTATTGACAGGTCGAATGAAAAACTGTTTTTT
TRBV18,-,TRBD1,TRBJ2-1,CASSPPSGTGSYNEQFF,TGTGCCAGCTCACCACCTTCCGGGACAGGGTCCTACAATGAGCAGTTCTTC
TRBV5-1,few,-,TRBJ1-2,CASSLDRSPGGGYTF,TGCGCCAGCAGCTTGGACCGATCGCCGGGGGGTGGCTACACCTTC
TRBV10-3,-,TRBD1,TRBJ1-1,CAISVGTGNTEAFF,TGTGCCATCAGTGTCGGGACAGGGAACACTGAAGCTTTCTTT
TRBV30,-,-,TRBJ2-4,CAWSLTVNIQYF,TGTGCCTGGAGTTTGACAGTAAACATTCAGTACTTC
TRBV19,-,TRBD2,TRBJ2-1,CASSSIAGGRVEQFF,TGTGCCAGTAGTTCCATAGCGGGGGGCCGGGTTGAGCAGTTCTTC
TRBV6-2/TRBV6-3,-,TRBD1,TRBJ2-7,CASSYPPGTATYEQYF,TGTGCCAGCAGTTATCCGCCCGGGACAGCAACTTACGAGCAGTACTTC
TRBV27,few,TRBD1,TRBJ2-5,CASSARDRGHGTQYF,TGTGCCAGCAGTGCCCGGGACAGGGGGCATGGGACCCAGTACTTC
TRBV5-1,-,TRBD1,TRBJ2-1,CASSQDRFEQFF,TGCGCCAGCAGCCAGGACAGGTTTGAGCAGTTCTTC
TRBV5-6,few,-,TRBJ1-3,CASSSSGTTGNTIYF,TGTGCCAGCAGCTCCAGCGGTACTACTGGAAACACCATATATTTT
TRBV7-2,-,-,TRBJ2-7,CASSFLAAYEQYF,TGTGCCAGCAGCTTCTTAGCGGCCTACGAGCAGTACTTC
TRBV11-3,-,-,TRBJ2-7,CASRPAGSSSYEQYF,TGTGCCAGCAGACCCGCGGGGTCCAGCTCCTACGAGCAGTACTTC
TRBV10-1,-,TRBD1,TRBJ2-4,CASSAGQGSGTQYF,TGCGCCAGCAGCGCCGGACAGGGGAGTGGTACTCAGTACTTC
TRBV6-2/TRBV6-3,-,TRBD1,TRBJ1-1,CASSYSRTGGTEAFF,TGTGCCAGCAGTTATTCCCGGACAGGGGGCACTGAAGCTTTCTTT
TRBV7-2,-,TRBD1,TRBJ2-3,CASSSSPGQGPDTQYF,TGTGCCAGCAGCTCTAGTCCGGGACAGGGTCCAGATACGCAGTATTTT
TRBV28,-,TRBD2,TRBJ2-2,CASSIAGGNTGELFF,TGTGCCAGCAGTATAGCGGGGGGCAACACCGGGGAGCTGTTTTTT
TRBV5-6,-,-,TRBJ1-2,CASSGGNNRMAGYTF,TGTGCCAGCAGCGGGGGGAATAACAGGATGGCTGGCTACACCTTC
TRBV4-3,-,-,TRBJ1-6,CASSQERWSSYNSPLHF,TGCGCCAGCAGCCAAGAGCGCTGGAGCTCCTATAATTCACCCCTCCACTTT
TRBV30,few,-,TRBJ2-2,CAWRSNTGELFF,TGTGCCTGGCGGTCGAACACCGGGGAGCTGTTTTTT
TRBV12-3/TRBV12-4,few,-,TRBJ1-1,CASSLPTGAPFF,TGTGCCAGCAGTTTACCGACAGGTGCCCCCTTCTTT
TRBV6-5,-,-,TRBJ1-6,CASRYGTKWNSPLHF,TGTGCCAGCAGGTACGGGACAAAGTGGAATTCACCCCTCCACTTT
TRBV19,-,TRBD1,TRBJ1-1,CASSRGLSNTEAFF,TGTGCCAGTAGCAGGGGGTTATCGAACACTGAAGCTTTCTTT
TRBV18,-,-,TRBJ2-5,CASSPRGSGLQETQYF,TGTGCCAGCTCACCACGCGGAAGCGGGCTACAAGAGACCCAGTACTTC
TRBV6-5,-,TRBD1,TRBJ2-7,CASTANRDSSYEQYF,TGTGCCAGCACCGCAAACCGGGACAGCTCCTACGAGCAGTACTTC
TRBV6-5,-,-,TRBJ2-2,CASSTGSIVTGELFF,TGTGCCAGTTCGACCGGGTCCATCGTCACCGGGGAGCTGTTTTTT
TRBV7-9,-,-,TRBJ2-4,CASSVVSVSKNIQYF,TGTGCCAGCAGCGTAGTTTCAGTGTCCAAAAACATTCAGTACTTC
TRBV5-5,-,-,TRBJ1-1,CASSQATGSVTEAFF,TGTGCCAGCAGCCAAGCAACAGGGTCTGTTACTGAAGCTTTCTTT
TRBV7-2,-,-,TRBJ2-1,CASSLIASGEQFF,TGTGCCAGCAGCTTAATCGCCTCAGGTGAGCAGTTCTTC
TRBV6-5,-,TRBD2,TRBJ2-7,CASSYSSGGSPIEQYF,TGTGCCAGCAGTTACTCTAGCGGGGGGAGTCCCATCGAGCAGTACTTC
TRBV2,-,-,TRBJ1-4,CASQGQGVEKLFF,TGTGCCAGTCAGGGGCAGGGCGTTGAAAAACTGTTTTTT
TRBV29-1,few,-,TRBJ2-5,CSVEDNRVRETQYF,TGCAGCGTTGAAGATAACAGGGTACGAGAGACCCAGTACTTC
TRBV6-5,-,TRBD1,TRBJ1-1,CASSPDRGRYTEAFF,TGTGCCAGCAGTCCAGACAGGGGGCGGTACACTGAAGCTTTCTTT
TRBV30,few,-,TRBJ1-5,CAWSSGGHQPQHF,TGTGCCTGGAGCTCCGGGGGTCATCAGCCCCAGCATTTT
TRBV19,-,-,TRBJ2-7,CASGHVAYEQYF,TGTGCCAGCGGACATGTAGCCTACGAGCAGTACTTC
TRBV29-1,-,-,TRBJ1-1,CSGSSTEAFF,TGCAGCGGGTCCAGCACTGAAGCTTTCTTT
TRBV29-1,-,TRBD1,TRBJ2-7,CSAWAGTGVEEQYF,TGCAGCGCCTGGGCCGGGACAGGGGTTGAGGAGCAGTACTTC
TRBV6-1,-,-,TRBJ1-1,CASSEAPGANTEAFF,TGTGCCAGCAGTGAAGCCCCAGGGGCAAACACTGAAGCTTTCTTT
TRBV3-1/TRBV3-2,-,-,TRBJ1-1,CASSPDRTEAFF,TGTGCCAGCAGCCCCGACAGAACTGAAGCTTTCTTT
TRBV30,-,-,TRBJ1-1,CAREQGNTEAFF,TGTGCCAGAGAACAGGGGAACACTGAAGCTTTCTTT
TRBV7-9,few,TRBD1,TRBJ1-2,CASSLGQGGGYTF,TGTGCCAGCAGCTTAGGACAGGGAGGAGGCTACACCTTC
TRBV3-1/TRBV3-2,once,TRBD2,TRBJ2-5,CASSQAEAGGRETQYF,TGTGCCAGCAGCCAAGCGGAAGCGGGGGGGCGTGAGACCCAGTACTTC
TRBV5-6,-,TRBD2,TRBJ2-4,CASSLKDLAGGHIQYF,TGTGCCAGCAGCTTGAAGGATCTAGCGGGGGGGCACATTCAGTACTTC
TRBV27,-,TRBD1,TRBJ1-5,CASSGGTGGAGRVNQPQHF,TGTGCCAGCTCCGGAGGGACAGGGGGCGCCGGTCGGGTCAATCAGCCCCAGCATTTT